The clone carrying this T cell receptor (beta chain) was counted at least ten times. Its antigen is not known. The data belong to a study of T cells in Graves' hyperthyroidism and ophthalmopathy. Study-wide results and limits: Blood also held most thyroid clonotypes expanded beyond 0.001.

Looked up from germline, CDR1 is SGHTA and CDR2 is FQGNSA. Trimming stripped 3 bases from V and 5 bases from J, with 10 bases between. CDR3 size: 13 residues. Amplification of TCR beta CDR3 regions used RNA as the template. When the TCR CDR3 underwent first-round RT-PCR, the HTBI primer set was used. Each CDR3 protein gets one entry after TCRdb re-called the multiplex PCR reads with MiXCR. The sample gives around 800,000 distinct CDR3 sequences, 38% of which show up once; approximately 8.7% is in the top ten. The chain joins TRBV7-2 to TRBJ2-5; TRBD1 might be the D (6 bases). The clonotype originates from a man aged 18 to 35 with Graves' hyperthyroidism. Sequences were obtained from blood. This CDR3 reads CASSFQGMETQYF. The CDR3, as DNA: TGTGCCAGCAGCTTCCAGGGGATGGAGACCCAGTACTTC.